This T cell receptor (beta chain) was sequenced during a study of T cells in narcolepsy. Findings of the study overall: Blood of same and different patients, but not healthy controls, reportedly held recurring autoreactive clonotypes.

A note on this clone: No antigen is known for it.

Per the germline V gene, CDR1 is SGHNT and CDR2 is YYREEE (reference sequence). The CDR3 covers 14 residues. V was cut by 4 bases and J by 3 bases, with 13 bases left in between. The data were produced by immunoSEQ multiplex PCR, yet TCRdb's version contains in-frame clones alone and is incomplete. Among 32,000 or so clones listed, roughly four fifths were seen once. The clonotype originates from a human donor with narcolepsy. This chain uses TRBV5-4 with TRBJ2-5; possibly TRBD2 for D (6 bases). The material sequenced was CD45RA- memory CD4+ T cells from PBMCs. In nucleotides, the CDR3 is TGTGCCAGCAGCCCCGGGGGTACAAAAGAGACCCAGTACTTC. Translated, it gives CASSPGGTKETQYF.